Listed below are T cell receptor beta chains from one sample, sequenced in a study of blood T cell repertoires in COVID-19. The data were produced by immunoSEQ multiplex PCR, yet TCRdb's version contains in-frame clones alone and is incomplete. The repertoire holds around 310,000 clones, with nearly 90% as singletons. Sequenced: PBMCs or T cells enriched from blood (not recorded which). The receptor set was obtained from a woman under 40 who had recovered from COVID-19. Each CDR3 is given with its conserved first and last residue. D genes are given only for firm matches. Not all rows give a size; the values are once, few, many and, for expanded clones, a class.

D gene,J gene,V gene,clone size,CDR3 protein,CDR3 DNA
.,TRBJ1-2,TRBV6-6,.,CASSYVQGYGYTF,TGTGCCAGCAGTTACGTTCAGGGTTATGGCTACACCTTC
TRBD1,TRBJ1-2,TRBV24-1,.,CATSDGDSYGYTF,TGTGCCACCAGTGATGGGGACAGCTATGGCTACACCTTC
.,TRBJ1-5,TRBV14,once,CASSPSGSNQPQHF,TGTGCCAGCAGCCCCTCCGGTAGCAATCAGCCCCAGCATTTT
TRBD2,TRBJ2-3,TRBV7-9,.,CASSLLADSTDTQYF,TGTGCCAGCAGCCTACTAGCGGATAGCACAGATACGCAGTATTTT
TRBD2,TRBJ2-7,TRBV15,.,CATSRGDYPYEQYF,TGTGCCACCAGCCGCGGGGACTATCCCTACGAGCAGTACTTC
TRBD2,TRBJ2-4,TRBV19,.,CASSIEGGSPGAKNIQYF,TGTGCCAGTAGTATTGAGGGCGGGAGCCCCGGGGCCAAAAACATTCAGTACTTC
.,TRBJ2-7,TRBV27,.,CASSFIQGRYEQYF,TGTGCCAGCAGTTTTATTCAGGGGAGATACGAGCAGTACTTC
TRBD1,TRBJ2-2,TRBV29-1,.,CSVGGQGVGTGELFF,TGCAGCGTTGGCGGACAGGGGGTCGGCACCGGGGAGCTGTTTTTT
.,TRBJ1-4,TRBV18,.,CASSPTSTNEKLFF,TGTGCCAGCTCACCAACTTCAACTAATGAAAAACTGTTTTTT
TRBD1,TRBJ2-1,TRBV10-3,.,CAIKGQGIANEQFF,TGTGCCATCAAGGGACAGGGAATTGCCAATGAGCAGTTCTTC
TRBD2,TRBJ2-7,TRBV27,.,CASSFTAGAYEQYF,TGTGCCAGCAGTTTTACAGCGGGAGCCTACGAGCAGTACTTC
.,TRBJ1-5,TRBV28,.,CATGWNQPQHF,TGTGCCACAGGATGGAATCAGCCCCAGCATTTT
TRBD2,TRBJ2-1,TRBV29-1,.,CIGTSSYNEQFF,TGCATCGGGACTAGCTCCTACAATGAGCAGTTCTTC
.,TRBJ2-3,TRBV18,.,CASTPSENTDTQYF,TGTGCCAGCACCCCCAGCGAAAACACAGATACGCAGTATTTT
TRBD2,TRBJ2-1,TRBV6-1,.,CASSEALAGGTNEQFF,TGTGCCAGCAGTGAAGCTCTAGCGGGAGGGACAAATGAGCAGTTCTTC
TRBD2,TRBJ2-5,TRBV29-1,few,CSVEDGFLIAGVNQETQYF,TGCAGCGTTGAAGATGGTTTTTTGATAGCGGGAGTTAACCAAGAGACCCAGTACTTC
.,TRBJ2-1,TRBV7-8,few,CATGQEINEQFF,TGTGCCACAGGGCAGGAGATCAATGAGCAGTTCTTC
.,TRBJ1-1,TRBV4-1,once,CASSQVRGRPVNTEAFF,TGCGCCAGCAGCCAAGTTCGAGGGAGACCCGTGAACACTGAAGCTTTCTTT
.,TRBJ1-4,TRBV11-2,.,CASSLDITAATNEKLFF,TGTGCCAGCAGCTTAGATATTACAGCGGCAACTAATGAAAAACTGTTTTTT
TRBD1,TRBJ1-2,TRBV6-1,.,CASSDQGAKGTF,TGTGCCAGCAGTGATCAGGGGGCGAAGGGCACCTTC
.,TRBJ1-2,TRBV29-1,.,CSARDTINYGYTF,TGCAGCGCCCGGGACACTATTAACTATGGCTACACCTTC
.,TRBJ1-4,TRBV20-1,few,CSARSGEKLFF,TGCAGTGCTAGATCAGGGGAAAAACTGTTTTTT
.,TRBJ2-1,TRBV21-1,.,CASSNTGGEYNEQFF,TGTGCCAGCAGCAATACAGGGGGCGAGTACAATGAGCAGTTCTTC
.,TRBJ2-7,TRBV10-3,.,CAIYEYPGEQYF,TGTGCCATCTACGAGTACCCGGGGGAGCAGTACTTC
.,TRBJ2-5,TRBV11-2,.,CASSPGQQETQYF,TGTGCCAGCAGCCCCGGACAGCAGGAGACCCAGTACTTC
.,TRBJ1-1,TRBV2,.,CASSYRDWRAFF,TGTGCCAGCAGTTACAGGGATTGGAGGGCTTTCTTT
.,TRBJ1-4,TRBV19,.,CASSFRGGTNEKLFF,TGTGCCAGTAGTTTTCGGGGAGGGACTAATGAAAAACTGTTTTTT
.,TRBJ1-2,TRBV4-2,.,CASSQDGGQNYGYTF,TGTGCCAGCAGCCAAGATGGAGGGCAGAACTATGGCTACACCTTC
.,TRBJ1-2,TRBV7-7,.,CASSRDSGHPDYGYTF,TGTGCTAGCAGCCGAGATTCGGGACACCCCGACTATGGCTACACCTTC
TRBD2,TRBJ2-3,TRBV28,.,CASRLAGAVDTQYF,TGTGCCAGCAGACTAGCGGGAGCAGTAGATACGCAGTATTTT
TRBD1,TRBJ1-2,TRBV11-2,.,CASSLGGQGPTGYTF,TGTGCCAGCAGCTTAGGCGGACAGGGACCAACTGGCTACACCTTC
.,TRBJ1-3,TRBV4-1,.,CASKDRALSGNTIYF,TGCGCCAGCAAGGACAGAGCTTTATCTGGAAACACCATATATTTT
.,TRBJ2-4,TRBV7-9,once,CASSYLATGPKNIQYF,TGTGCCAGCAGTTACCTTGCGACAGGCCCCAAAAACATTCAGTACTTC
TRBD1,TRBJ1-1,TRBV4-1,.,CASSPIRGQGGVEAFF,TGCGCCAGCAGCCCGATCAGGGGGCAGGGAGGTGTAGAAGCTTTCTTT
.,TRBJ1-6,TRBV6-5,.,CASSYGRAGSPLHF,TGTGCCAGCAGTTACGGGCGGGCTGGGTCACCCCTCCACTTT
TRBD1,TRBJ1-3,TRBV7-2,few,CASSLVTGGTGNTIYF,TGTGCCAGCAGCTTAGTTACAGGGGGTACGGGAAACACCATATATTTT
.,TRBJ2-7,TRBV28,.,CASSQYEQYF,TGTGCCAGCAGCCAATACGAGCAGTACTTC
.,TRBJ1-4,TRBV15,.,CATGLRAAPATNEKLFF,TGTGCCACCGGCCTCAGGGCAGCCCCTGCAACTAATGAAAAACTGTTTTTT
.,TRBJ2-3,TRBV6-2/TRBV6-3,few,CASSYPEFLGGRDTDTQYF,TGTGCCAGCAGTTACCCGGAATTCCTTGGTGGGCGAGACACAGATACGCAGTATTTT
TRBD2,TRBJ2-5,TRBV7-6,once,CASSLSFDEGTSEHEETQYF,TGTGCCAGCAGCTTAAGTTTTGACGAAGGGACTAGCGAACATGAAGAGACCCAGTACTTC
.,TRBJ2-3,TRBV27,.,CASSLPGVTDTQYF,TGTGCCAGCAGTTTACCGGGAGTCACAGATACGCAGTATTTT
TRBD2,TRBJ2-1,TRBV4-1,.,CASSQGYGTSLANEQFF,TGCGCCAGCAGCCAAGGCTATGGGACTAGCCTAGCCAATGAGCAGTTCTTC
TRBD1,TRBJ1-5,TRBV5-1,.,CASSLAGGNQPQHF,TGCGCCAGCAGCTTGGCAGGGGGAAATCAGCCCCAGCATTTT